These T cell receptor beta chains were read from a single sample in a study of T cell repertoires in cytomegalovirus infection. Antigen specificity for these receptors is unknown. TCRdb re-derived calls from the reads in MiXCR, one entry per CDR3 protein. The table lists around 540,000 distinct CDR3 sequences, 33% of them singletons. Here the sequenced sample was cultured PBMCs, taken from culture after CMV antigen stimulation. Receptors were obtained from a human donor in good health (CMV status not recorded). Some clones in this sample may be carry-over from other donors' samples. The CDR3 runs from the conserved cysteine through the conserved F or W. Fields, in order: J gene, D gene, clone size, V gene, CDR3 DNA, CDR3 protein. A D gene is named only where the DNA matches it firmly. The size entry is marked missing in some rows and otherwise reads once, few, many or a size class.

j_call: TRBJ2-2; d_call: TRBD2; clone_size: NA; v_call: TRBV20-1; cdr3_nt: TGCAGTGGGAGCGGGAGGTATACCGGGGAGCTGTTTTTT; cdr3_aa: CSGSGRYTGELFF
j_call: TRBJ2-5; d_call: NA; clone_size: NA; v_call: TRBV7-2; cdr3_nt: TGTGCCAGCAGCTCATACAGGGTTCGGGAGACCCAGTACTTC; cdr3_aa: CASSSYRVRETQYF
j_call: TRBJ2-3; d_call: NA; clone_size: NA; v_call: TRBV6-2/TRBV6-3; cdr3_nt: TGTGCCACCCTCCGATCGGAGGGGACCCCCTACACAGATACGCAGTATTTT; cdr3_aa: CATLRSEGTPYTDTQYF
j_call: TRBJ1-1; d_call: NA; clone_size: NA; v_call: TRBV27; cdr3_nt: TGTGCCAGCAGTTTGGTTGGGGCGATGAACACTGAAGCTTTCTTT; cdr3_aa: CASSLVGAMNTEAFF
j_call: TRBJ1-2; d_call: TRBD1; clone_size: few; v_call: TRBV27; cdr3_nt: TGTGCCAGCAGCCAATCTGTGGACAGGGCGGACTTC; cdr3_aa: CASSQSVDRADF
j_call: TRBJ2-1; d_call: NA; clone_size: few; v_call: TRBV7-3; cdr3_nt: TGTGCCAGCAGCCGCCCCGTGCAGGGGGGCTACAATGAGCAGTTCTTC; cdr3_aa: CASSRPVQGGYNEQFF
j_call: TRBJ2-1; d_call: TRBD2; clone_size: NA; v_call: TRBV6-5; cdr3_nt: TGTGCCAGCAGTAAAGGACTAGCGGGAGCCAATGAGCAGTTCTTC; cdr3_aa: CASSKGLAGANEQFF
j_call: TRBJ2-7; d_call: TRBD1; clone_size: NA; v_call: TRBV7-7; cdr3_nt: TGTGCCAGCAGCTTAGAGACAGGGCCTCATTACGAGCAGTACTTC; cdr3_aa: CASSLETGPHYEQYF
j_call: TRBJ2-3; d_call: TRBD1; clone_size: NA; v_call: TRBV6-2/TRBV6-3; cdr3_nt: TGTGCCAGCAGTTACGAGGAAAGGAGGGACAGGAGGACAGATACGCAGTATTTT; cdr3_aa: CASSYEERRDRRTDTQYF
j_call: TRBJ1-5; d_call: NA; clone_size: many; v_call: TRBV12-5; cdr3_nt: TGTGCTAGTGGTTGGTCCGAGGCTCAGCCCCAGCATTTT; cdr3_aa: CASGWSEAQPQHF
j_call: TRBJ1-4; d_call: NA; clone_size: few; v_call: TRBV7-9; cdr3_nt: TGTGCCAGCAGCTCCGCCGGGACGAGCGGTGAAAAACTGTTTTTT; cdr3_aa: CASSSAGTSGEKLFF
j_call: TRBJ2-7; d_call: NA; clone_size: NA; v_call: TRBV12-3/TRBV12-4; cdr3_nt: TGTGCCAGCAGTTATCGGGAATCCTACGAGCAGTACTTC; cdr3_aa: CASSYRESYEQYF
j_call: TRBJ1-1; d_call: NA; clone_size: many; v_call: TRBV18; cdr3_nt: TGTGCCAGCAGCCCGGGGGACACTGAAGCTTTCTTT; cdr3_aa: CASSPGDTEAFF
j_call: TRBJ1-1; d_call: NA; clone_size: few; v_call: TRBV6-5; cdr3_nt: TGTGCCAGCAGTTACTTAGGGACTGAAGCTTTCTTT; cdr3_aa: CASSYLGTEAFF
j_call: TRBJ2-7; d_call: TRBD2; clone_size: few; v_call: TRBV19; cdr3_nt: TGTGCCAGTAGTATAGTAGCGGGAGCCCACTACGAGCAGTACTTC; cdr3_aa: CASSIVAGAHYEQYF
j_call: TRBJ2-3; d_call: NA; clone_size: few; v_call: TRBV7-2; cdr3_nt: TGTGCCAGCAGCCATCTCGAGGATACGCAGTATTTT; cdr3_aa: CASSHLEDTQYF
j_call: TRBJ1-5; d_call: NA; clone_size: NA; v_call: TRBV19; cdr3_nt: TGTGCCAGTAGTATCGAGGGTGGCAATCAGCCCCAGCATTTT; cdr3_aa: CASSIEGGNQPQHF
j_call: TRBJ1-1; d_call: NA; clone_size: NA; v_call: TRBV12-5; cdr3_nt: TGTGCTAGTGCCCAGTCGACAGCCACCCTACTTGAAGCTTTCTTT; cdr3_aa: CASAQSTATLLEAFF
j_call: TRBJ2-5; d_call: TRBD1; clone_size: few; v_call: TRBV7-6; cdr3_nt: TGTGCCAGCAGCACCTCAGGGGGCCGAGAGACCCAGTACTTC; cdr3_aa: CASSTSGGRETQYF
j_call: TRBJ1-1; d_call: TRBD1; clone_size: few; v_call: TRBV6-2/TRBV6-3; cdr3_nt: TGTGCCAGCAGTTTTGGGGCGACAGGGAGAACTGAAGCTTTCTTT; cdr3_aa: CASSFGATGRTEAFF
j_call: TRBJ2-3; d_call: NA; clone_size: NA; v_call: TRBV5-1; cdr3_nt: TGCGCCAGCAGCCTCCAGCGGGTCGCGTCCCACAGCACAGATACGCAGTATTTT; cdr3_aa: CASSLQRVASHSTDTQYF
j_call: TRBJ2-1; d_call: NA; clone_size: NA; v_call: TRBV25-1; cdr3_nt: TGTGCCAGCAGTGAGCAGGGTTTCTACAATGAGCAGTTCTTC; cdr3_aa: CASSEQGFYNEQFF
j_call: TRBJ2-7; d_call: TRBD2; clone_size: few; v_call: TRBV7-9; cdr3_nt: TGTGCCAGCAGCTTCGGGACTAGCGTCTACGAGCAGTACTTC; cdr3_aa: CASSFGTSVYEQYF
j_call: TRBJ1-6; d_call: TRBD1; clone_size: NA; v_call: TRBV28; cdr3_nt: TGTGCCAGCAGTGGAAGCGATCCGGGACAGTATAATTCACCCCTCCACTTT; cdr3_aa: CASSGSDPGQYNSPLHF
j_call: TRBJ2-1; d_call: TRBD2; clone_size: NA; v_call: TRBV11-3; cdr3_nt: TGTGCCAGCAGCTTAACCCCGGGACTAGCATATAGTGAGCAGTTCTTC; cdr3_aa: CASSLTPGLAYSEQFF
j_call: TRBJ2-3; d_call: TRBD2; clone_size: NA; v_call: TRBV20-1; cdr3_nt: TGCAGTGCTAGAGACCAATCGGGACTAGTTATAGATACGCAGTATTTT; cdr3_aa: CSARDQSGLVIDTQYF
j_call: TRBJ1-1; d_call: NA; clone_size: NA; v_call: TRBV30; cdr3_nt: TGTGCCTGGAGTGTAGGTCCCCAGGGGAACACTGAAGCTTTCTTT; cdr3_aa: CAWSVGPQGNTEAFF
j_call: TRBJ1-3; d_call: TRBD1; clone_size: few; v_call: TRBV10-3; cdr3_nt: TGTGCCATCAGTGAAGGGACAGTCGGTGGAAACACCATATATTTT; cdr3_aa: CAISEGTVGGNTIYF
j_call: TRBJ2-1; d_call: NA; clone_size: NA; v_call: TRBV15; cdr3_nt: TGTGCCACCTCAAGCGGGCCCCCGGATGAGCAGTTCTTC; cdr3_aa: CATSSGPPDEQFF
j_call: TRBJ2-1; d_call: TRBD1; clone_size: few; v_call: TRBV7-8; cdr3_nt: TGTGCCAGCAGCCCAGGGACAGGGGGGGTGGGAAATGAGCAGTTCTTC; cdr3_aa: CASSPGTGGVGNEQFF
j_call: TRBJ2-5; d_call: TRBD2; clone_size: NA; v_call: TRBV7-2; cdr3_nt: TGTGCCAGCAGCCTTAGCGGGGTGGTTGAGACCCAGTACTTC; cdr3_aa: CASSLSGVVETQYF
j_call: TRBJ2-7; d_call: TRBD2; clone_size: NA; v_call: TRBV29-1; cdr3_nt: TGCAGCGTCCTGGGACTAGCGGGAGGTACGAGCTCCTACGAGCAGTACTTC; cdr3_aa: CSVLGLAGGTSSYEQYF
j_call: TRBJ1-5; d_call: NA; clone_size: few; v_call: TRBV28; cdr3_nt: TGTGCCAGCAGTTTAGACAGCCCGAAAAGCAATCAGCCCCAGCATTTT; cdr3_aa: CASSLDSPKSNQPQHF
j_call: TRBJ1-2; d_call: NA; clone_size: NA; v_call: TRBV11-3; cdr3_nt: TGTGCCAGCAGCTATCGGGTTGGGGGTGGCTATGGCTACACCTTC; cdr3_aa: CASSYRVGGGYGYTF
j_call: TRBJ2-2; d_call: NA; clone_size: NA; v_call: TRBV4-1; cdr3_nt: TGCGCCAGCAGCCAAGACAGCATTAACACCGGGGAGCTGTTTTTT; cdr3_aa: CASSQDSINTGELFF
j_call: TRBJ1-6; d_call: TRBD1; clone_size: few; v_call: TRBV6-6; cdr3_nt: TGTGCCAGCAGTTACCTACAGGGGGAATTGTCCCCCCTCCACTTT; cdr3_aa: CASSYLQGELSPLHF
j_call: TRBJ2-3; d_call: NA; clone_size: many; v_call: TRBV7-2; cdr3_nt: TGTGCCAGCAGGAGGGCCGGAGAGAATACGCAGTATTTT; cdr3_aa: CASRRAGENTQYF
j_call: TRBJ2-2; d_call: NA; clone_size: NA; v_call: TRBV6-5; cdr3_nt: TGTGCCAGCAGTTACTCGTTGCCGTCGGCTAGCTTCGACGGGGAGCTGTTTTTT; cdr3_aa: CASSYSLPSASFDGELFF